The clone carrying this T cell receptor (beta chain) was seen only a few times. Its specificity is not known. There were TCR beta CDR3 regions amplified from RNA transcripts. HTBI primers were the set used in a first-round RT-PCR of the TCR CDR3. TCRdb called the multiplex PCR reads again in MiXCR, with one record for every CDR3 protein. The sample carries roughly 530,000 distinct CDR3 sequences, roughly 15% recorded once. The CDR3 consists of 13 residues. Germline loops: CDR1 MNHNS, CDR2 SASEGT. Trimming at V came to 5 bases and at J to 5 bases, leaving 6 bases not matched to a gene. PBMCs came from roughly 10 ml fresh peripheral blood. This sample was included in a study of T cells in Graves' hyperthyroidism and ophthalmopathy. Study-wide results and limits: Blood also contained most expanded thyroid clonotypes above 0.001. Before onset, by a median of around six months, the model predicted ophthalmopathy.

The source is a woman in her late teens or twenties with Graves' ophthalmopathy. The J gene is TRBJ2-7, the V gene TRBV6-1; 7 bases match TRBD1. The sequenced sample was blood. The CDR3 DNA follows: TGTGCCAGCAGTCACAGGGACAGCCACGAGCAGTACTTC. This encodes CASSHRDSHEQYF.